These 9 T cell receptor beta chains came from one sample sequenced in a study of T cell repertoires in cytomegalovirus infection. TCRdb re-called the reads through MiXCR, storing one row per CDR3 protein. The sample has 750,000 to 900,000 distinct CDR3 sequences, 29% seen once; the top ten hold about an eighth. These receptors are not linked to any known antigen. The specimen comprised cultured CD8+ T cells from PBMCs, sampled from culture after CMV antigen stimulation. Receptor source: a human donor in good health (CMV status not recorded). Some clones in this sample may be carry-over from other donors' samples.

The chain employs TRBV29-1 and TRBJ1-4; 9 bases map to TRBD1. The CDR3 extends over 15 amino acids. J lost 11 bases, V lost 0 bases, and 10 bases had no gene match. The germline V gene has CDR1 SQVTM and CDR2 ANQGSEA. CDR3 residues: CSVEDDPGTGYKLFF. The CDR3 DNA follows: TGCAGCGTTGAAGATGACCCCGGGACAGGGTATAAACTGTTTTTT.

The chain carries TRBV6-2 or TRBV6-3 and TRBJ2-2; D perhaps matches TRBD1 (6 bases). This CDR3 has 15 amino acids. Per germline, CDR1 MNHEY and CDR2 SVGEGT. V lost 2 bases and J 5 bases, leaving 12 bases between the germline ends. CDR3: CASSYPTGRTGELFF. The CDR3 nucleotides read TGTGCCAGCAGTTACCCTACAGGGCGTACCGGGGAGCTGTTTTTT.

The CDR3 protein is CASSSAARDVKNTEAFF. CDR3 coding DNA: TGTGCCAGCAGCTCGGCGGCGAGGGACGTGAAGAACACTGAAGCTTTCTTT. The chain employs TRBV7-9 and TRBJ1-1; D is possibly TRBD1 (5 bases). The CDR3 runs 17 residues. V was trimmed by 4 bases and J by 1 base, leaving 19 bases between them. Germline CDR1 and CDR2: SEHNR and FQNEAQ (reference sequence).

V and J are TRBV19 and TRBJ2-5, with D perhaps matching TRBD1 or TRBD2 (6 bases each). Germline loops: CDR1 LNHDA, CDR2 SQIVND (reference sequence). The CDR3 runs 14 residues. Trimming took off 3 bases at V and 4 bases at J, with 12 bases between the two ends. The chain's CDR3 is CASSMRGDRETQYF. The CDR3 DNA reads as TGTGCCAGTAGTATGAGGGGGGACCGAGAGACCCAGTACTTC.

The chain is built from TRBV7-8 and TRBJ1-3; a possible D gene is TRBD1 (5 bases). The CDR3 contains 20 residues. V was pared by 1 base and J by 0 bases, with 22 bases between. From germline, CDR1 is SGHVS and CDR2 FQNEAQ. This CDR3 reads CASSLGPAGTHLYSGNTIYF. The CDR3 coding sequence is TGTGCCAGCAGCTTAGGGCCGGCAGGGACTCATCTTTACTCTGGAAACACCATATATTTT.

Turning to this clonotype: The junction departs from germline at one end; a sequencing error may be responsible. This sequence joins TRBV9 and TRBJ2-3; TRBD2 aligns across 11 bases. CDR1 SGDLS and CDR2 YYNGEE come from the germline V gene. The length of the CDR3 is 12 residues. CDR3 in amino acids: CASSIGTSGSGF. The CDR3 DNA follows: TGTGCCAGCAGCATCGGGACTAGCGGATCGGGGTTT.

This clonotype was observed a handful of times. The rearrangement uses TRBV25-1 and TRBJ2-1; D is perhaps TRBD1 (6 bases). V shed 2 bases and J shed 15 bases, with 17 bases lying between them. Germline loops: CDR1 MGHDK, CDR2 SYGVNS. This CDR3 region has 13 residues. CDR3 region: CASSEAHYRARFF. The CDR3 DNA sequence: TGTGCCAGCAGTGAAGCCCATTACAGGGCTCGGTTCTTC.

This clonotype has ten or more counts. This chain joins TRBV7-3 and TRBJ1-6; 7 bases match TRBD1. This CDR3 has 15 amino acids. V was clipped by 1 base and J by 9 bases; unmatched bases: 6. The V gene's germline CDR1 is SGHTA and CDR2 FQGTGA. In nucleotides, the CDR3 is TGTGCCAGCAGCTTAAATACAGGGGTGTTTTCACCCCTCCACTTT. Translation gives CASSLNTGVFSPLHF.

Many counts were recorded for this clonotype. J is TRBJ2-1 and V is TRBV7-2; D is ambiguous. Germline V CDR1 and CDR2: SGHTA, FQGNSA. Trimming left V 1 base short and J 5 bases short, with 12 bases between. This CDR3 has 15 amino acids. CDR3 DNA sequence: TGTGCCAGCAGCTTAGTGGCAGGAAGGCACAATGAGCAGTTCTTC. Amino acid sequence: CASSLVAGRHNEQFF.